Included here is one TCR beta chain sequence, with context. What it binds is not known. Primers for the PCR totalled 60 Vbeta and 13 Jbeta. TCRdb's copy holds only in-frame clones and misses some; the assay was immunoSEQ multiplex PCR. The table lists about 120,000 clones, 9% to 10% of them singletons. The germline gives CDR1 GTSNPN, CDR2 SVGIG (reference sequence). The CDR3 contains 14 residues. After removal of 5 bases from V and 6 bases from J, the junction contained 5 bases not matched to a gene. This entry comes from a study of cytomegalovirus exposure and HLA in healthy donors. Background on the study: Genotyping of more than 300 donors showed that over 80% belonged to the Caucasian-associated ancestry cluster. Study-wide points: Accounts indicate the classifier identified cytomegalovirus status with strong specificity and sensitivity.

V usage is TRBV30 and J usage is TRBJ2-1, with 12 nucleotides matching TRBD1. The receptor comes from a man aged 25-45 years in good health and CMV-seronegative. The sample comprised PBMCs. Here the CDR3 reads CAWGTGGAGNEQFF. The CDR3 DNA reads TGTGCCTGGGGGACAGGGGGCGCAGGCAATGAGCAGTTCTTC. Full variable domain (missing parts from reference TRBV30 and TRBJ2-1): SQTIHQWPATLVQPVGSPLSLECTVEGTSNPNLYWYRQAAGRGLQLLFYSVGIGQISSEVPQNLSASRPQDRQFILSSKKLLLSDSGFYLCAWGTGGAGNEQFFGPGTRLTVL.